This T cell receptor (beta chain) came from a study of glioma-infiltrating T cells. Points from the study as a whole: Tissue-blood divergence was below expectation in non-neoplastic patients, above in gliomas.

TCR alpha and beta CDR3 regions were amplified from RNA using iRepertoire nested multiplex PCR. MiXCR, run by TCRdb on the multiplex PCR reads, gives a single entry per CDR3 protein. The sample lists around 170,000 distinct CDR3 sequences, more than 35% occurring once. Of note for this clonotype: What it recognizes is unknown.

With 1 base removed from V and 0 bases from J, the gap between germline ends came to 10 bases. The CDR3 length is 15 residues. V gene TRBV12-3 or TRBV12-4 combines with J gene TRBJ2-7; D call uncertain. The sequence came from a human donor with low-grade glioma or glioblastoma, undergoing nonglioma brain surgery, or in good health (not recorded which). The sample was glioma tissue, nonneoplastic brain tissue, or PBMCs (not recorded which). The CDR3 sequence is CASSLEQQNSYEQYF. The CDR3 DNA follows: TGTGCCAGCAGTTTAGAGCAACAGAACTCCTACGAGCAGTACTTC.